This T cell receptor (beta chain) was found in a study of blood T cell repertoires in COVID-19. Across the study: The samples span acute and convalescent COVID-19 from the United States, Italy and Spain. Sample material is recorded as cDNA or gDNA derived from T cells, B-cell-depleted T cells, or PBMCs.

Original handling: Counts of nucleated cells, estimated from reference gene primer amplification, were obtained. Libraries were prepared by immunoSEQ multiplex PCR; TCRdb keeps only in-frame clonotypes and omits some of them. The D gene and trimming were derived from the DNA, and the V and J assignments and clone size from that table. The sample includes about 130,000 clones, about four fifths of them seen just once. The CDR3 runs to 16 residues. V dropped 4 bases and J dropped 5; count of bases not matched to a gene: 10. The germline V gene encodes CDR1 MNHEY and CDR2 SVGAGI. Sequenced material: peripheral blood. V is TRBV6-5 and J is TRBJ2-3; 9 bases align to TRBD2. The receptor comes from a human donor in a cohort sampled during active COVID-19. The CDR3 loop is CASSFLGAGGVDTQYF. The CDR3 DNA sequence: TGTGCCAGCAGTTTTCTAGGTGCGGGGGGGGTAGATACGCAGTATTTT.